A selection of T cell receptor beta chains follows, all from one sample in a study of shared clonotypes between healthy human individuals. This table comes from immunoSEQ multiplex PCR, and its TCRdb copy is limited to in-frame clones, with some not included. Of 730,000 or so clones in the sample, about two thirds were seen once. The sequencing input was memory CD4+ T cells sorted from blood. Receptor source: a woman aged 25 to 39 in good health. Each CDR3 is given with its conserved first and last residue. Each record gives: V gene, CDR3 length, J gene, D gene, clone size, CDR3 protein, CDR3 DNA. A D gene is named only where the DNA matches it firmly. Clone size, where shown, is once, few, many, or a class for clones that have expanded.

v_gene: TRBV28
len: 15
j_gene: TRBJ2-3
d_gene: .
abundance: .
CDR3aa: CASSLGGSSTDTQYF
CDR3nt: TGTGCCAGCAGTTTAGGCGGATCTAGCACAGATACGCAGTATTTT

v_gene: TRBV1
len: 16
j_gene: TRBJ2-3
d_gene: .
abundance: .
CDR3aa: CTSHRERERGTDTQYF
CDR3nt: TGCACCAGCCACCGGGAGCGGGAGCGCGGGACAGATACGCAGTATTTT

v_gene: TRBV5-4
len: 14
j_gene: TRBJ2-7
d_gene: .
abundance: many
CDR3aa: CASSLFGGKREQYF
CDR3nt: TGTGCCAGCAGCTTGTTCGGCGGGAAAAGGGAGCAGTACTTC

v_gene: TRBV7-9
len: 13
j_gene: TRBJ1-5
d_gene: .
abundance: .
CDR3aa: CASSFQGNQPQHF
CDR3nt: TGTGCCAGCAGCTTCCAGGGGAATCAGCCCCAGCATTTT

v_gene: TRBV4-1
len: 17
j_gene: TRBJ2-6
d_gene: .
abundance: .
CDR3aa: CASSQDPTGSGANVLTF
CDR3nt: TGCGCCAGCAGCCAAGATCCTACCGGCTCTGGGGCCAACGTCCTGACTTTC

v_gene: TRBV5-1
len: 16
j_gene: TRBJ2-1
d_gene: TRBD2
abundance: .
CDR3aa: CASSLTSGGSYNEQFF
CDR3nt: TGCGCCAGCAGCTTGACTAGCGGGGGCTCCTACAATGAGCAGTTCTTC

v_gene: TRBV11-2
len: 14
j_gene: TRBJ2-2
d_gene: .
abundance: .
CDR3aa: CASRSLTWSGELFF
CDR3nt: TGTGCCAGCAGATCCCTTACTTGGAGCGGGGAGCTGTTTTTT

v_gene: TRBV25-1
len: 17
j_gene: TRBJ1-1
d_gene: TRBD1
abundance: .
CDR3aa: CASSGAAPGQGNTEAFF
CDR3nt: TGTGCCAGCAGTGGGGCTGCCCCGGGACAGGGGAACACTGAAGCTTTCTTT

v_gene: TRBV5-1
len: 18
j_gene: TRBJ2-7
d_gene: TRBD2
abundance: .
CDR3aa: CASSPRVSGTTTPHEQYF
CDR3nt: TGCGCCAGCAGCCCCAGGGTGTCCGGGACTACTACTCCCCACGAGCAGTACTTC

v_gene: TRBV9
len: 15
j_gene: TRBJ1-2
d_gene: .
abundance: .
CDR3aa: CASSVGMGGGYGYTF
CDR3nt: TGTGCCAGCAGCGTAGGGATGGGAGGCGGCTATGGCTACACCTTC

v_gene: TRBV5-8
len: 11
j_gene: TRBJ2-7
d_gene: .
abundance: .
CDR3aa: CASSSRGEQYF
CDR3nt: TGTGCCAGCAGCTCCCGGGGCGAGCAGTACTTC

v_gene: TRBV5-4
len: 17
j_gene: TRBJ2-5
d_gene: .
abundance: .
CDR3aa: CASSSAKLAEGRETQYF
CDR3nt: TGTGCCAGCAGCTCCGCGAAGTTGGCGGAGGGAAGAGAAACCCAGTACTTC

v_gene: TRBV19
len: 18
j_gene: TRBJ2-7
d_gene: TRBD2
abundance: .
CDR3aa: CASASAGSGRGRLYEQYF
CDR3nt: TGTGCCAGTGCCTCAGCGGGGAGCGGCAGAGGACGACTCTACGAGCAGTACTTC

v_gene: TRBV5-6
len: 18
j_gene: TRBJ1-5
d_gene: .
abundance: .
CDR3aa: CASSLWDGNLDGNQPQHF
CDR3nt: TGTGCCAGCAGCTTGTGGGACGGGAACCTGGATGGCAATCAGCCCCAGCATTTT

v_gene: TRBV19
len: 15
j_gene: TRBJ2-7
d_gene: TRBD1
abundance: .
CDR3aa: CASSILGQASYEQYF
CDR3nt: TGTGCCAGTAGTATTTTAGGACAGGCGTCCTACGAGCAGTACTTC

v_gene: TRBV14
len: 13
j_gene: TRBJ1-1
d_gene: .
abundance: .
CDR3aa: CASSRLGSLGAFF
CDR3nt: TGTGCCAGCAGCCGGCTAGGCAGCCTGGGAGCTTTCTTT

v_gene: TRBV6-5
len: 14
j_gene: TRBJ1-2
d_gene: TRBD1
abundance: .
CDR3aa: CASNGQGGGYGYTF
CDR3nt: TGTGCCAGCAACGGACAGGGAGGAGGCTATGGCTACACCTTC

v_gene: TRBV14
len: 15
j_gene: TRBJ2-7
d_gene: TRBD2
abundance: .
CDR3aa: CASSRGTSGIYEQYF
CDR3nt: TGTGCCAGCAGCCGCGGGACTAGCGGGATTTACGAGCAGTACTTC

v_gene: TRBV4-1
len: 15
j_gene: TRBJ2-7
d_gene: .
abundance: .
CDR3aa: CASSQAAGAGYEQYF
CDR3nt: TGCGCCAGCAGCCAAGCGGCAGGGGCAGGGTACGAGCAGTACTTC

v_gene: TRBV5-1
len: 13
j_gene: TRBJ2-5
d_gene: TRBD2
abundance: once
CDR3aa: CASSLAGDETQYF
CDR3nt: TGCGCCAGCAGCTTAGCGGGAGATGAGACCCAGTACTTC

v_gene: TRBV5-1
len: 13
j_gene: TRBJ2-1
d_gene: .
abundance: .
CDR3aa: CASSLGRDDEQFF
CDR3nt: TGCGCCAGCAGCTTGGGGAGGGACGATGAGCAGTTCTTC

v_gene: TRBV20-1
len: 11
j_gene: TRBJ2-5
d_gene: .
abundance: .
CDR3aa: CSGQGEETQYF
CDR3nt: TGCAGTGGACAAGGGGAGGAGACCCAGTACTTC

v_gene: TRBV28
len: 12
j_gene: TRBJ1-2
d_gene: .
abundance: .
CDR3aa: CASCSSRYGYTF
CDR3nt: TGTGCCAGCTGTAGCAGCCGCTATGGCTACACCTTC

v_gene: TRBV15
len: 16
j_gene: TRBJ2-7
d_gene: TRBD2
abundance: .
CDR3aa: CATSRVKAGGPYEQYF
CDR3nt: TGTGCCACCAGCAGAGTAAAAGCGGGAGGCCCCTACGAGCAGTACTTC

v_gene: TRBV4-2
len: 15
j_gene: TRBJ2-7
d_gene: TRBD1
abundance: .
CDR3aa: CASSPGQGYGYEQYF
CDR3nt: TGTGCCAGCAGCCCCGGACAGGGATATGGGTACGAGCAGTACTTC

v_gene: TRBV5-1
len: 15
j_gene: TRBJ1-5
d_gene: .
abundance: .
CDR3aa: CASSLEGTGGQPQHF
CDR3nt: TGCGCCAGCAGCTTGGAGGGGACGGGGGGACAGCCCCAGCATTTT

v_gene: TRBV5-6
len: 18
j_gene: TRBJ2-6
d_gene: .
abundance: .
CDR3aa: CASSLVFDSFSGANVLTF
CDR3nt: TGTGCCAGCAGCTTGGTCTTCGACAGCTTCTCTGGGGCCAACGTCCTGACTTTC

v_gene: TRBV6-4
len: 13
j_gene: TRBJ2-7
d_gene: .
abundance: .
CDR3aa: CASSQRTVGEQYF
CDR3nt: TGTGCCAGCAGTCAACGGACAGTCGGCGAGCAGTACTTC

v_gene: TRBV27
len: 17
j_gene: TRBJ2-7
d_gene: TRBD2
abundance: .
CDR3aa: CASSLRPGLAGNYEQYF
CDR3nt: TGTGCCAGCAGTTTACGCCCGGGACTAGCGGGAAACTACGAGCAGTACTTC

v_gene: TRBV19
len: 18
j_gene: TRBJ2-1
d_gene: TRBD2
abundance: .
CDR3aa: CASSIRASGSGTYNEQFF
CDR3nt: TGTGCCAGTAGTATTCGGGCTAGCGGGAGCGGGACCTACAATGAGCAGTTCTTC

v_gene: TRBV7-2
len: 13
j_gene: TRBJ2-5
d_gene: .
abundance: once
CDR3aa: CASSLGLQETQYF
CDR3nt: TGTGCCAGCAGCTTAGGACTACAAGAGACCCAGTACTTC

v_gene: TRBV7-2
len: 14
j_gene: TRBJ1-1
d_gene: .
abundance: few
CDR3aa: CASSLSRSSTEAFF
CDR3nt: TGTGCCAGCAGCCTAAGTCGGAGCAGCACTGAAGCTTTCTTT

v_gene: TRBV7-3
len: 15
j_gene: TRBJ2-7
d_gene: .
abundance: .
CDR3aa: CASSISGAGSYEQYF
CDR3nt: TGTGCCAGCAGTATTTCCGGGGCTGGGTCCTACGAGCAGTACTTC

v_gene: TRBV18
len: 18
j_gene: TRBJ1-3
d_gene: TRBD1
abundance: .
CDR3aa: CASSPPGGQAFSGNTIYF
CDR3nt: TGTGCCAGCTCACCACCGGGAGGACAGGCTTTTTCTGGAAACACCATATATTTT

v_gene: TRBV19
len: 13
j_gene: TRBJ1-4
d_gene: .
abundance: .
CDR3aa: CASSNTGTLKLFF
CDR3nt: TGTGCCAGTAGTAACACAGGGACCCTAAAACTGTTTTTT

v_gene: TRBV7-9
len: 14
j_gene: TRBJ2-1
d_gene: .
abundance: .
CDR3aa: CASSPLNGGNEQFF
CDR3nt: TGTGCCAGCAGCCCTCTGAACGGGGGAAATGAGCAGTTCTTC

v_gene: TRBV10-1
len: 14
j_gene: TRBJ2-7
d_gene: TRBD2
abundance: .
CDR3aa: CASSDSGSAHEQYF
CDR3nt: TGCGCCAGCAGTGATAGCGGGAGCGCCCACGAGCAGTACTTC

v_gene: TRBV28
len: 16
j_gene: TRBJ2-7
d_gene: .
abundance: .
CDR3aa: CASSLIGESTFYEQYF
CDR3nt: TGTGCCAGCAGTTTAATTGGGGAGTCGACGTTTTACGAGCAGTACTTC

v_gene: TRBV27
len: 16
j_gene: TRBJ1-3
d_gene: TRBD1
abundance: .
CDR3aa: CASSAWTGGSGNTIYF
CDR3nt: TGTGCCAGCAGCGCCTGGACAGGAGGCTCTGGAAACACCATATATTTT

v_gene: TRBV6-4
len: 18
j_gene: TRBJ2-1
d_gene: TRBD2
abundance: few
CDR3aa: CASSDPHRLAGRMNEQFF
CDR3nt: TGTGCCAGCAGTGACCCTCATCGACTAGCCGGTAGAATGAATGAGCAGTTCTTC

v_gene: TRBV18
len: 13
j_gene: TRBJ1-2
d_gene: .
abundance: .
CDR3aa: CASSSDRNYGYTF
CDR3nt: TGTGCCAGCTCATCCGACAGGAACTATGGCTACACCTTC

v_gene: TRBV6-5
len: 12
j_gene: TRBJ1-1
d_gene: .
abundance: once
CDR3aa: CASSSQDFGAFF
CDR3nt: TGTGCCAGCAGTTCCCAGGACTTCGGGGCTTTCTTT

v_gene: TRBV5-8
len: 15
j_gene: TRBJ2-7
d_gene: TRBD2
abundance: .
CDR3aa: CASRPWEREVYEQYF
CDR3nt: TGTGCCAGTCGACCTTGGGAGCGGGAGGTCTACGAGCAGTACTTC

v_gene: TRBV2
len: 14
j_gene: TRBJ1-1
d_gene: .
abundance: .
CDR3aa: CASSEASTSTEAFF
CDR3nt: TGTGCCAGCAGTGAGGCTTCGACCAGCACTGAAGCTTTCTTT

v_gene: TRBV6-1
len: 15
j_gene: TRBJ2-1
d_gene: TRBD2
abundance: .
CDR3aa: CASSEAWTSGSSRFF
CDR3nt: TGTGCCAGCAGTGAGGCGTGGACTAGCGGGAGTTCAAGGTTCTTC

v_gene: TRBV7-2
len: 14
j_gene: TRBJ2-5
d_gene: .
abundance: .
CDR3aa: CASSFQGFQETQYF
CDR3nt: TGTGCCAGCAGCTTCCAGGGCTTCCAAGAGACCCAGTACTTC

v_gene: TRBV27
len: 14
j_gene: TRBJ1-2
d_gene: .
abundance: .
CDR3aa: CASKPRGPGYGYTF
CDR3nt: TGTGCCAGCAAACCCCGGGGACCGGGCTATGGCTACACCTTC

v_gene: TRBV7-9
len: 18
j_gene: TRBJ1-2
d_gene: TRBD1
abundance: .
CDR3aa: CASSSPFFSTGGGYGYTF
CDR3nt: TGTGCCAGCAGCTCCCCCTTTTTTTCGACAGGGGGCGGCTATGGCTACACCTTC

v_gene: TRBV2
len: 14
j_gene: TRBJ1-4
d_gene: TRBD1
abundance: few
CDR3aa: CASSLTGYGEKLFF
CDR3nt: TGTGCCAGCAGTTTGACAGGGTATGGCGAAAAACTGTTTTTT

v_gene: TRBV19
len: 13
j_gene: TRBJ1-5
d_gene: .
abundance: .
CDR3aa: CASTRGVERPQHF
CDR3nt: TGTGCCAGTACCCGAGGGGTGGAGCGGCCCCAGCATTTT